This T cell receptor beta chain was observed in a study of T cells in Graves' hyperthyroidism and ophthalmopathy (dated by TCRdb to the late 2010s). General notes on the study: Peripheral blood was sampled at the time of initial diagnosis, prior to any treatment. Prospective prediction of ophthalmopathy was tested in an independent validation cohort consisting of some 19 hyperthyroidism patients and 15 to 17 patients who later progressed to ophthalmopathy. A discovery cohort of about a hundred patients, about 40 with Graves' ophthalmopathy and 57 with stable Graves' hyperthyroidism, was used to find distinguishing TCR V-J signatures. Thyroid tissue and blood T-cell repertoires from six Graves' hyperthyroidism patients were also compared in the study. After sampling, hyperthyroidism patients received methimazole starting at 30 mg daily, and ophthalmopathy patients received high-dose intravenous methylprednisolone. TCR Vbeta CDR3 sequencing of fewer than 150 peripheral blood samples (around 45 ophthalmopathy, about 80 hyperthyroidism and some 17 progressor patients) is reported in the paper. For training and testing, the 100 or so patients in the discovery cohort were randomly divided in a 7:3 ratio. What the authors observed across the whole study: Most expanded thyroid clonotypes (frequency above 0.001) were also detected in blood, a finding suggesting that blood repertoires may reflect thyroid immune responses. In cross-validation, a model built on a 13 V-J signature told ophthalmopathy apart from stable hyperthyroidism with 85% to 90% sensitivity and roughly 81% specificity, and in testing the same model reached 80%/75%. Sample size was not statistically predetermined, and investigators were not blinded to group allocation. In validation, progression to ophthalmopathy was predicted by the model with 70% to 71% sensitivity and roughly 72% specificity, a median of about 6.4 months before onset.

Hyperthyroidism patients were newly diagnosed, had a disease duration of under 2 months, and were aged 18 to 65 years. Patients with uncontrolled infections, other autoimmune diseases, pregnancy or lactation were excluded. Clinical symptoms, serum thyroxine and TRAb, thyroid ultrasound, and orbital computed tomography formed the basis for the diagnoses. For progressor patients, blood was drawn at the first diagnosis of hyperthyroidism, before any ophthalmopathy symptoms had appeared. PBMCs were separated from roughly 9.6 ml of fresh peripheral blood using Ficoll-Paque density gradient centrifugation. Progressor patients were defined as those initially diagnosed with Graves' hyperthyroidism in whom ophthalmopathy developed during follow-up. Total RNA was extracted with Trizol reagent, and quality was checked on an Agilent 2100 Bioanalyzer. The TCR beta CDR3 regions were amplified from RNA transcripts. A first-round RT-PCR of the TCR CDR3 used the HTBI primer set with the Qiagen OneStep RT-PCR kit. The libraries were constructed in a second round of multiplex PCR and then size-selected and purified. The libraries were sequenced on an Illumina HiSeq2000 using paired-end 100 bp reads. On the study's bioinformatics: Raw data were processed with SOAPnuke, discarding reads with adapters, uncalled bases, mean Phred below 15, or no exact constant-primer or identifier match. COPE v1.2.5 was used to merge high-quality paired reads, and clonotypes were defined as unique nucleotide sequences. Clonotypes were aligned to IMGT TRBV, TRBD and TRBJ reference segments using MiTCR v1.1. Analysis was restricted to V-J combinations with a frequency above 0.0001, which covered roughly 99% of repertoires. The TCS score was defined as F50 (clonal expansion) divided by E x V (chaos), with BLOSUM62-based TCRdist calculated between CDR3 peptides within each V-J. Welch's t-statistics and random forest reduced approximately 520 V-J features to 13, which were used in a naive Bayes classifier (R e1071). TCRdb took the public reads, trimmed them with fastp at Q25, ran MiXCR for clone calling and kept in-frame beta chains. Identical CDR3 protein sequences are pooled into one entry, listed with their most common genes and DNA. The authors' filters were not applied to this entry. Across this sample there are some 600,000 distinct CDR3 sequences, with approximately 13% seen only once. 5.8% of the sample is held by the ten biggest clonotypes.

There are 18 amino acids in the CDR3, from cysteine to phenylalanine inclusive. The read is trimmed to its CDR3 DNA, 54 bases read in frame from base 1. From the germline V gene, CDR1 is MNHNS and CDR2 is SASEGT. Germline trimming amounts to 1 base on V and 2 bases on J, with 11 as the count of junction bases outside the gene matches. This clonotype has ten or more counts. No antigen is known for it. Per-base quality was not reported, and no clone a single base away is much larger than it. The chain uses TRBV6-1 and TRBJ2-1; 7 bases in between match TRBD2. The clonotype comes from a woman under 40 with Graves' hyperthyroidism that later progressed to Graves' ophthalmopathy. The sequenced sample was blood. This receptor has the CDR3 CASSEDVRLAVPYNEQFF. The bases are TGTGCCAGCAGTGAAGACGTAAGGCTAGCGGTGCCCTACAATGAGCAGTTCTTC.